This T cell receptor beta chain is from a study of T cell changes during pregnancy in multiple sclerosis. This CDR3 has 15 residues. V lost 6 bases and J lost 8, with 22 bases in between. Germline CDR1 MNHEY, CDR2 SMNVEV (reference sequence). Generated by immunoSEQ multiplex PCR, the TCRdb table keeps only in-frame clones and is missing some. This sample has 35,000 to 50,000 clones, with 89% found just once. This sequence originates from a female donor with multiple sclerosis, enrolled in a pregnancy study. Sequencing was performed on CD4+ T cells from peripheral blood mononuclear cells, taken in the first trimester of pregnancy. The chain employs TRBV27 and TRBJ1-2; D remains ambiguous. CDR3 nucleotide sequence: TGTGCCAGCAGGCCAGCCGGGAGCCGGGTGGGCGGCTACACCTTC. Protein product: CASRPAGSRVGGYTF.